These T cell receptor beta chains were read from a single sample in a study of graft-versus-host responses after intestinal transplantation. The repertoire was sequenced with immunoSEQ multiplex PCR; TCRdb's copy has only in-frame clones and lacks some. The sample yields approximately 63,000 clones, 75% to 90% seen once. This specimen was ileum tissue, taken roughly 54 weeks after transplant. The source of these receptors is a human patient who received an intestinal transplant, so some T cells may come from the graft donor. Both conserved end residues are part of each CDR3. D genes are given only for firm matches. A row's size may be missing; if present it is once, few, many or a size class.

J: TRBJ2-1
size: .
D: .
V: TRBV5-4
DNA: TGTGCCAGCAGCCCCCCCGGGTCCAATGAGCAGTTCTTC
CDR3: CASSPPGSNEQFF

J: TRBJ2-3
size: .
D: .
V: TRBV12-1
DNA: TGTGCCAGCAGCTTTGTTAGCCCTACTCGCACAGATACGCAGTATTTT
CDR3: CASSFVSPTRTDTQYF

J: TRBJ1-5
size: once
D: .
V: TRBV12-5
DNA: TGTGCTAGTGGTTTGGGCCGACCCGGACAAAAAGGCAATCAGCCCCAGCATTTT
CDR3: CASGLGRPGQKGNQPQHF

J: TRBJ2-7
size: .
D: TRBD2
V: TRBV28
DNA: TGTGCCAGCAGTCCCGGGACTAGCGTTCCGCTCGAGCAGTACTTC
CDR3: CASSPGTSVPLEQYF

J: TRBJ2-7
size: .
D: TRBD2
V: TRBV30
DNA: TGTGCCTGGAGTGTACGACTAGCGGGAGAAGGTGAGCAGTACTTC
CDR3: CAWSVRLAGEGEQYF

J: TRBJ2-7
size: .
D: TRBD2
V: TRBV15
DNA: TGTGCCACCAGCAGAGATGAGTCTAGCGGGACCCCCTACGAGCAGTACTTC
CDR3: CATSRDESSGTPYEQYF

J: TRBJ1-1
size: .
D: .
V: TRBV5-1
DNA: TGCGCCACCAGGGGAATGAGGGGCAGTGAAGCTTTCTTT
CDR3: CATRGMRGSEAFF

J: TRBJ2-4
size: .
D: .
V: TRBV19
DNA: TGTGCCAGTAGTCCACTAACTCAGGGATACGCCAAAAACATTCAGTACTTC
CDR3: CASSPLTQGYAKNIQYF

J: TRBJ2-7
size: .
D: TRBD1
V: TRBV5-1
DNA: TGCGCCAGCAGCCCCTGGACAGGGGAGTTTTACAACGAGCAGTACTTC
CDR3: CASSPWTGEFYNEQYF

J: TRBJ2-2
size: .
D: .
V: TRBV7-6
DNA: TGTGCCAGCAGCTTAGGTTCCGGGGAGCTGTTTTTT
CDR3: CASSLGSGELFF

J: TRBJ2-1
size: .
D: .
V: TRBV4-1
DNA: TGCGCCAGCAGCCAATGGGGGAATGAGCAGTTCTTC
CDR3: CASSQWGNEQFF

J: TRBJ1-6
size: .
D: .
V: TRBV11-2
DNA: TGTGCCAGCAGCTTTAAGCCACAGGCTTATAATTCACCCCTCCACTTT
CDR3: CASSFKPQAYNSPLHF

J: TRBJ2-1
size: .
D: TRBD2
V: TRBV19
DNA: TGTGCCAGTAGTATAAGACTAGGACGGGAGGGCCGGGTCGACAATGAGCAGTTCTTC
CDR3: CASSIRLGREGRVDNEQFF

J: TRBJ1-1
size: .
D: .
V: TRBV7-6
DNA: TGTGCCAGCAGCCCCCGTTGGGGTAACACTGAAGCTTTCTTT
CDR3: CASSPRWGNTEAFF

J: TRBJ2-3
size: .
D: .
V: TRBV6-5
DNA: TGTGCCAGCAGTTACTCGCACACGCTCACAGATACGCAGTATTTT
CDR3: CASSYSHTLTDTQYF

J: TRBJ1-2
size: .
D: .
V: TRBV30
DNA: TGTGCCTGGAGTGTAGAGGGAGAGAATTATGGCTACACCTTC
CDR3: CAWSVEGENYGYTF

J: TRBJ2-3
size: .
D: TRBD2
V: TRBV7-6
DNA: TGTGCCAGCAGCCCACTAGCGGGAGGGCAAGATACGCAGTATTTT
CDR3: CASSPLAGGQDTQYF

J: TRBJ2-2
size: .
D: TRBD2
V: TRBV4-2
DNA: TGTGCCAGCAGCCAAGATCAGCTAGCGGGAGGCACCGGGGAGCTGTTTTTT
CDR3: CASSQDQLAGGTGELFF

J: TRBJ2-1
size: .
D: TRBD2
V: TRBV6-6
DNA: TGTGCCAGCAGTCAGGTCCTAGCGGGTAACTACAATGAGCAGTTCTTC
CDR3: CASSQVLAGNYNEQFF

J: TRBJ1-4
size: once
D: .
V: TRBV6-5
DNA: TGTGCCAGCAGTTACACGGGGGCGACTAATGAAAAACTGTTTTTT
CDR3: CASSYTGATNEKLFF